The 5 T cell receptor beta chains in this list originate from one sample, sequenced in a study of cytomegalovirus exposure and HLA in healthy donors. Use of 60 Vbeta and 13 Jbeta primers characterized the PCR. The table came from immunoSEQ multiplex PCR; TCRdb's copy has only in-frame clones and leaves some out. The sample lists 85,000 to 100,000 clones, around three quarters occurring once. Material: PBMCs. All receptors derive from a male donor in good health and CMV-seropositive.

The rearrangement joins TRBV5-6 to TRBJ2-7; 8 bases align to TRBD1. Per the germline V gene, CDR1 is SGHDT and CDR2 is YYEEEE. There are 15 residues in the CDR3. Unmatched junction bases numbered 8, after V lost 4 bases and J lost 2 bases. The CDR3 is CASSPRGRGPYEQYF. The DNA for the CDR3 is TGTGCCAGCAGCCCCCGCGGCAGGGGGCCCTACGAGCAGTACTTC.

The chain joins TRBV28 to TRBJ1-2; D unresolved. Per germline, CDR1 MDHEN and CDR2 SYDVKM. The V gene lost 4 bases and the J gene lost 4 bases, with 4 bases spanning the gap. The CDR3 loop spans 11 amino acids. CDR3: CASSSIYGYTF. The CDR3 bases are TGTGCCAGCAGTTCCATCTATGGCTACACCTTC.

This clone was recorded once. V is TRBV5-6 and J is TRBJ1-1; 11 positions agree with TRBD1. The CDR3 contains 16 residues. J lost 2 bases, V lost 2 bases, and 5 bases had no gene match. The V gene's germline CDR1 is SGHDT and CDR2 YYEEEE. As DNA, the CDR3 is TGTGCCAGCAGCTTCCGGGACAGGGGGGGAAACACTGAAGCTTTCTTT. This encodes CASSFRDRGGNTEAFF.

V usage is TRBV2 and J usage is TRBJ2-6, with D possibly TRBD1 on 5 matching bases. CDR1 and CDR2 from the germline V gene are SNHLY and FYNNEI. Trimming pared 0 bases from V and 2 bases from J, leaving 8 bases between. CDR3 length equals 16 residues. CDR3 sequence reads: CASSEAPRAGANVLTF. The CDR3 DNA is TGTGCCAGCAGTGAAGCGCCCAGGGCTGGGGCCAACGTCCTGACTTTC.

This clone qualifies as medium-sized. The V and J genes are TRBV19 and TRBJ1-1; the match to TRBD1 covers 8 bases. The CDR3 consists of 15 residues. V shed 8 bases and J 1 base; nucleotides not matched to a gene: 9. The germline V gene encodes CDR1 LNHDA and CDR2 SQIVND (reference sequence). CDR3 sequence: CASGQGVAQNTEAFF. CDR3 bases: TGTGCCAGTGGACAGGGAGTGGCACAGAACACTGAAGCTTTCTTT. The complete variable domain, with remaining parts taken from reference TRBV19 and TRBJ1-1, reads DGGITQSPKYLFRKEGQNVTLSCEQNLNHDAMYWYRQDPGQGLRLIYYSQIVNDFQKGDIAEGYSVSREKKESFPLTVTSAQKNPTAFYLCASGQGVAQNTEAFFGQGTRLTVV.